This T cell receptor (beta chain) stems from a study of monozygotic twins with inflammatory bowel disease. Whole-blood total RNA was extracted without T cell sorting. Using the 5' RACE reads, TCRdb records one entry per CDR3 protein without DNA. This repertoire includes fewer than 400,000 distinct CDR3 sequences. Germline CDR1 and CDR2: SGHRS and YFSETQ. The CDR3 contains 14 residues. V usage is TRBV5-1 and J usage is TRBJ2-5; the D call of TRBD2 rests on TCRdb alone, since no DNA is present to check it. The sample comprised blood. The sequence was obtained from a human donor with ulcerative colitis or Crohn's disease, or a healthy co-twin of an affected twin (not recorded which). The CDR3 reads CASSTRLVRETQYF. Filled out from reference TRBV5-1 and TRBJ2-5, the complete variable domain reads KAGVTQTPRYLIKTRGQQVTLSCSPISGHRSVSWYQQTPGQGLQFLFEYFSETQRNKGNFPGRFSGRQFSNSRSEMNVSTLELGDSALYLCASSTRLVRETQYFGPGTRLLVL.